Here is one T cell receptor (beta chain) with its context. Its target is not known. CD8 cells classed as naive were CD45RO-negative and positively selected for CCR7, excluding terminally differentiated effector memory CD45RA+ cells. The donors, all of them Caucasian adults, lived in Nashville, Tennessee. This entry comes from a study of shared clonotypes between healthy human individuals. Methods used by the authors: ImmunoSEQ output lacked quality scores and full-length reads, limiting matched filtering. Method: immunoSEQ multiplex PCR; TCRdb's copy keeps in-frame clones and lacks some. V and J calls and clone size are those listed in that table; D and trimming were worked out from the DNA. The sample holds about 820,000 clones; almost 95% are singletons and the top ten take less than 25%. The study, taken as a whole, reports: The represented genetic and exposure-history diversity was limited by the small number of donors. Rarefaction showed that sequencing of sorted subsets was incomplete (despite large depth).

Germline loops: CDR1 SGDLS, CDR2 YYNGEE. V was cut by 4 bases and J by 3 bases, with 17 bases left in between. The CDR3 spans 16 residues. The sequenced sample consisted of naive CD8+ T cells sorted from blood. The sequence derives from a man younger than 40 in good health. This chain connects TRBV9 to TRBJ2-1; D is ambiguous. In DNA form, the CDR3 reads TGTGCCAGCAGCCACGACCCCGGCGGCCTCTACAATGAGCAGTTCTTC. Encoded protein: CASSHDPGGLYNEQFF. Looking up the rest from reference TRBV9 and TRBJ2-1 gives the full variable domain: DSGVTQTPKHLITATGQRVTLRCSPRSGDLSVYWYQQSLDQGLQFLIQYYNGEERAKGNILERFSAQQFPDLHSELNLSSLELGDSALYFCASSHDPGGLYNEQFFGPGTRLTVL.